This T cell receptor (beta chain) was identified in a study of T cells after somatic rescue of genetic block. Germline V lookup: CDR1 MNHNS, CDR2 SASEGT. Trimming pared 1 base from V and 5 bases from J, leaving 15 bases between. The CDR3 spans 15 residues. The repertoire was sequenced with immunoSEQ multiplex PCR; TCRdb's copy has only in-frame clones and lacks some. The table has around 70,000 clones, roughly 92% seen once. The sequence derives from a man in his forties. The specimen sequenced was peripheral blood mononuclear cells (PBMCs). The chain employs TRBV6-1 and TRBJ2-7, with TRBD2 as a possible D gene (6 bases). CDR3 residues: CASSEEEGRAHEQYF. CDR3 bases: TGTGCCAGCAGTGAAGAGGAGGGGCGGGCCCACGAGCAGTACTTC.